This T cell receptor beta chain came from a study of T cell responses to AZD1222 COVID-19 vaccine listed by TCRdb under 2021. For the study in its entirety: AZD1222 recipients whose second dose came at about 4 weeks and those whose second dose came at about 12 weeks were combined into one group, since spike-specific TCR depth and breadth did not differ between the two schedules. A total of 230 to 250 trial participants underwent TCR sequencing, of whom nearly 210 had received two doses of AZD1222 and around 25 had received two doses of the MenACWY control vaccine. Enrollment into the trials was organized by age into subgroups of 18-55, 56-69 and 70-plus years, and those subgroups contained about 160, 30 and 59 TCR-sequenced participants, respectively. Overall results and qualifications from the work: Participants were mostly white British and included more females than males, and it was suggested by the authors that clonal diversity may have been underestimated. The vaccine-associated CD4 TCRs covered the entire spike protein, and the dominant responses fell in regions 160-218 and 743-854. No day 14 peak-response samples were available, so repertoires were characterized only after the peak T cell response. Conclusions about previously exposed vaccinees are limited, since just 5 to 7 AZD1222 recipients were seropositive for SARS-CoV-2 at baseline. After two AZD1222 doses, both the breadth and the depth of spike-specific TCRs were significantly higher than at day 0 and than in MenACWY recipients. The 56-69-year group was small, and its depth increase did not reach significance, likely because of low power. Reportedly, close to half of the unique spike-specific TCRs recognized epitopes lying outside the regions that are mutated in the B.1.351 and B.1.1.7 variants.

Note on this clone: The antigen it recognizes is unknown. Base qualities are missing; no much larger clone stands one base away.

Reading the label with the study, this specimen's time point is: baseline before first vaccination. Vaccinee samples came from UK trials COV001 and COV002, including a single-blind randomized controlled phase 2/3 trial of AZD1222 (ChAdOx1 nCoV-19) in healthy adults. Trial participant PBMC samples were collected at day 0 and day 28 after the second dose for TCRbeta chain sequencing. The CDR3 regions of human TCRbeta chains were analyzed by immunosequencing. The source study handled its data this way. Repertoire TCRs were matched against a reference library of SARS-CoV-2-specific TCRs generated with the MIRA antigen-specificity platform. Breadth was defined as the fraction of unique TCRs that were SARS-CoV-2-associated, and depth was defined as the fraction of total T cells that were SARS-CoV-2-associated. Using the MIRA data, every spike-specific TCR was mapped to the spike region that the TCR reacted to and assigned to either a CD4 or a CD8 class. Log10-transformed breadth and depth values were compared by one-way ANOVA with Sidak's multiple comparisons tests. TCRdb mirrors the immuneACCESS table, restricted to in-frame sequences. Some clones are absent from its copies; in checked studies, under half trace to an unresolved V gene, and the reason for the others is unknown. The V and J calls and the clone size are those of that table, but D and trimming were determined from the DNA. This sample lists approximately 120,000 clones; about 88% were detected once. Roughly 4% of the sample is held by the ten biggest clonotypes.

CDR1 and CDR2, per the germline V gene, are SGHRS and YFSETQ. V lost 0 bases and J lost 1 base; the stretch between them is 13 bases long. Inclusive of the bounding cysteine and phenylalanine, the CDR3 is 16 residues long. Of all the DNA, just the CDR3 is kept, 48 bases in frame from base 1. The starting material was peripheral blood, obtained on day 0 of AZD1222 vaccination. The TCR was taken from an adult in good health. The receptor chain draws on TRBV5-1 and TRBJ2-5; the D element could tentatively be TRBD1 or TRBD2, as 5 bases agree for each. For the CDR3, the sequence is CASSLGGAGTQETQYF. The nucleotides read TGCGCCAGCAGCTTGGGGGGTGCCGGGACCCAAGAGACCCAGTACTTC.